Listed below are T cell receptor beta chains from one sample, sequenced in a study of blood T cell repertoires in COVID-19. The assay was immunoSEQ multiplex PCR, and TCRdb's table has in-frame clones only and misses some. Of 200,000 or so clones in the sample, 86% are singletons; the top ten hold about 4%. Sequencing was carried out using PBMCs or T cells enriched from blood (not recorded which). The source is a woman in her 40s with acute COVID-19. Both conserved end residues are part of each CDR3. D genes are given only for firm matches. Some rows have no size entry. The others give once, few or many, or a class for an expanded clone.

D	V	size	J	DNA	CDR3
.	TRBV5-1	once	TRBJ1-1	TGCGCCAGCACCTCAGGGGAAGTGGCGACTGAAGCTTTCTTT	CASTSGEVATEAFF
TRBD1	TRBV7-8	.	TRBJ1-6	TGTGCCAGCAGCTTAGCGGGACAGGGGGATTCACCCCTCCACTTT	CASSLAGQGDSPLHF
.	TRBV6-2/TRBV6-3	.	TRBJ2-5	TGTGCCAGCAGTTATGGCAGGTTAGAGACCCAGTACTTC	CASSYGRLETQYF
.	TRBV19	.	TRBJ1-2	TGTGCCAGTAGTATAAGGCGGGAGCTCCCACTGCTTAACTATGGCTACACCTTC	CASSIRRELPLLNYGYTF
.	TRBV27	.	TRBJ1-6	TGTGCCAGCAGTTTATCGGTGCGGGTGAATAATTCACCCCTCCACTTT	CASSLSVRVNNSPLHF
.	TRBV7-9	.	TRBJ1-3	TGTGCCAGCAGCTTAGGTGGAGGCACCGGGGACACCATATATTTT	CASSLGGGTGDTIYF
.	TRBV19	once	TRBJ1-1	TGTGCCAGTAGTATAGACCTACAGGGTGGGAACACTGAAGCTTTCTTT	CASSIDLQGGNTEAFF
TRBD2	TRBV2	.	TRBJ2-5	TGTGCCAGCAGTGAAGCACTAGCGGGCCCGGAGACCCAGTACTTC	CASSEALAGPETQYF
TRBD1	TRBV6-5	few	TRBJ1-3	TGTGCCAGCGGGGCTCCGGGACAGGGGGCGAACACCATATATTTT	CASGAPGQGANTIYF
TRBD1	TRBV5-1	.	TRBJ2-3	TGCGCCAGCAGCTCTTTCGGGACAGGGGCCGCCGAGATGGGTACAGATACGCAGTATTTT	CASSSFGTGAAEMGTDTQYF
.	TRBV24-1	.	TRBJ1-1	TGTGCCACCAGGTCCTCTTATCTTTTGAACACTGAAGCTTTCTTT	CATRSSYLLNTEAFF
.	TRBV3-1/TRBV3-2	.	TRBJ1-3	TGTGCCAGCAGCCCATCGGGTGCCTCTGGAAACACCATATATTTT	CASSPSGASGNTIYF
TRBD1	TRBV6-1	few	TRBJ1-5	TGTGCCAGCAGTGAAGAGGGCAGGGGGCCTAATCAGCCCCAGCATTTT	CASSEEGRGPNQPQHF
TRBD1	TRBV27	.	TRBJ1-3	TGTGCCAGCAGAGCGACAGGGCAGCAAAACACCATATATTTT	CASRATGQQNTIYF
.	TRBV28	once	TRBJ1-1	TGTGCCAGCAGTTTCGCGGGGGAAGCTTTCTTT	CASSFAGEAFF
TRBD2	TRBV11-2	.	TRBJ2-5	TGTGCCAGCAGCGCGGGACTAGCGGGGGGGGAGACCCAGTACTTC	CASSAGLAGGETQYF
TRBD2	TRBV2	once	TRBJ2-1	TGTGCCAGCAGGGCCGGGACTAGCGGATTCAATGAGCAGTTCTTC	CASRAGTSGFNEQFF
TRBD1	TRBV19	.	TRBJ2-1	TGTGCCAGTAGGGGGGACAGGGGCATTGGTGAGCAGTTCTTC	CASRGDRGIGEQFF
TRBD2	TRBV10-2	.	TRBJ2-2	TGCGCCAGCAGAGTCCCAACTAGCGGGGGGGGCGGGGAGCTGTTTTTT	CASRVPTSGGGGELFF
TRBD2	TRBV10-3	once	TRBJ2-3	TGTGCCATCAGTGGGAAGACTAGCTCTCTAGATACGCAGTATTTT	CAISGKTSSLDTQYF
TRBD1	TRBV19	.	TRBJ1-2	TGTGCCAGTTCTGGACAGGGGGCCCCCTATGGCTACACCTTC	CASSGQGAPYGYTF
TRBD2	TRBV4-1	once	TRBJ2-3	TGCGCCAGCAGCCAAGATGTCTTAGCGGGCCTAACTGGAACAGATACGCAGTATTTT	CASSQDVLAGLTGTDTQYF
TRBD2	TRBV29-1	.	TRBJ2-1	TGCAGCGTTGACTTTCGTGCACCGGGGGGATACAATGAGCAGTTCTTC	CSVDFRAPGGYNEQFF
.	TRBV5-6	few	TRBJ1-1	TGTGCCAGCAGCTCCCCCAAACGGTGGTACGCTGAAGCTTTCTTT	CASSSPKRWYAEAFF
.	TRBV9	.	TRBJ1-1	TGTGCCAGCAGCGAAACAGGACAAGGGGACACTGAAGCTTTCTTT	CASSETGQGDTEAFF
TRBD1	TRBV5-1	few	TRBJ2-2	TGCGCCAGCAGCCGCGAAGGGACAGCTGGCACCGGGGAGCTGTTTTTT	CASSREGTAGTGELFF
.	TRBV3-1/TRBV3-2	.	TRBJ1-1	TGTGCCAGCAGCCAAGTTCAGGGTAACACTGAAGCTTTCTTT	CASSQVQGNTEAFF
TRBD1	TRBV24-1	.	TRBJ2-5	TGTGCCACCAGTGACCCCAGGGGGACCAAAGAGACCCAGTACTTC	CATSDPRGTKETQYF
TRBD1	TRBV5-1	few	TRBJ1-1	TGCGCCAGCAGCTGGTACGACAGGGATAACACTGAAGCTTTCTTT	CASSWYDRDNTEAFF
.	TRBV6-6	.	TRBJ1-1	TGTGCCAGCAGTTACTTTTCGGGCGGGGGTGGAACTGAAGCTTTCTTT	CASSYFSGGGGTEAFF
.	TRBV7-9	.	TRBJ1-4	TGTGCCAGCAGCTTAGGCGGGCGCGGTGAAAAACTGTTTTTT	CASSLGGRGEKLFF
TRBD2	TRBV7-2	.	TRBJ2-1	TGTGCCGAGACCGTAGCGGGGGGATACAATGAGCAGTTCTTC	CAETVAGGYNEQFF
.	TRBV5-1	.	TRBJ1-1	TGCGCCAGCAGCTTGGTAGGGGTGATCACTGAAGCTTTCTTT	CASSLVGVITEAFF
.	TRBV27	.	TRBJ2-5	TGTGCCAGCAGTTTCTCTTTGTTCGAGGCGACCCAGTACTTC	CASSFSLFEATQYF
TRBD1	TRBV28	.	TRBJ1-4	TGTGCCAGCAGTTTATCCGGACAGGAGCTTTCGAAACTGTTTTTT	CASSLSGQELSKLFF
TRBD1	TRBV7-9	.	TRBJ1-6	TGTGCCAGCAGGCTAGGACAGGGCTCACCCCTCCACTTT	CASRLGQGSPLHF
TRBD1	TRBV5-8	.	TRBJ1-6	TGTGCCAGCAGCACAGTTGACAGGGGCTCCTATAATTCACCCCTCCACTTT	CASSTVDRGSYNSPLHF
.	TRBV19	once	TRBJ1-2	TGTGCCAGTACCCCGGGCGGGGCAGCTAACAGTAACTATGGCTACACCTTC	CASTPGGAANSNYGYTF
.	TRBV5-4	.	TRBJ1-2	TGTGCCAGCAGCAATCCACCTGGCGGTTATGGCTACACCTTC	CASSNPPGGYGYTF
.	TRBV4-1	.	TRBJ1-5	TGCGCCAGCAGCCTCCCAGGCAGGACTAATCAGCCCCAGCATTTT	CASSLPGRTNQPQHF
TRBD1	TRBV3-1/TRBV3-2	once	TRBJ1-3	TGTGCCAGCAGCCAAGGCCCCCGGACAGGCATCTCTGGAAACACCATATATTTT	CASSQGPRTGISGNTIYF
TRBD2	TRBV3-1/TRBV3-2	.	TRBJ2-5	TGTGCCAGCAGCCGGGAGGTCCAGCGGGGGGCCCAAGAGACCCAGTACTTC	CASSREVQRGAQETQYF
.	TRBV6-5	once	TRBJ1-2	TGTGCCAGCCTATCTCACAGCGGCTACACCTTC	CASLSHSGYTF
TRBD1	TRBV5-1	.	TRBJ1-4	TGCGCCAGCAGCCCCCGGGACAGGGGGTTTGAGGAAAAACTGTTTTTT	CASSPRDRGFEEKLFF
TRBD2	TRBV5-4	once	TRBJ2-3	TGTGCTGGGGGGGGGACTAGCACAGATACGCAGTATTTT	CAGGGTSTDTQYF
.	TRBV27	.	TRBJ2-1	TGTGTCACCAGGCAGGGATCCTACAATGAGCAGTTCTTC	CVTRQGSYNEQFF
TRBD1	TRBV6-1	.	TRBJ2-1	TGTGCCAGCAGTGAGGGACAGGGGGCCTACAATGAGCAGTTCTTC	CASSEGQGAYNEQFF
.	TRBV10-2	.	TRBJ1-1	TGCGCCAGCAGTGAGACAGCTCTCATGAACACTGAAGCTTTCTTT	CASSETALMNTEAFF
.	TRBV15	.	TRBJ1-1	TGTGCCACCTGCCCTGGGGAGGGCTGGAACACTGAAGCTTTCTTT	CATCPGEGWNTEAFF
.	TRBV6-5	.	TRBJ1-2	TGTGCCACCCTGGCGCAGGGGATAGCTAACTATGGCTACACCTTC	CATLAQGIANYGYTF
TRBD1	TRBV4-3	few	TRBJ1-6	TGCGCCAGCAGCCCCGGGGAGGGGACAGGGTATTCACCCCTCCACTTT	CASSPGEGTGYSPLHF
.	TRBV6-5	.	TRBJ1-2	TGTGCCAGCAGTTACGACGGAGGGGCAAAGAGTGGCTACACCTTC	CASSYDGGAKSGYTF
.	TRBV28	once	TRBJ1-6	TGTGCCAGCAGTACCCCCAGGGAACGAAATTCACCCCTCCACTTT	CASSTPRERNSPLHF
TRBD1	TRBV7-9	.	TRBJ1-3	TGTGCCAGCAGCGGACCGGACAGGGGTGCTGGAAACACCATATATTTT	CASSGPDRGAGNTIYF
TRBD1	TRBV4-3	.	TRBJ1-4	TGCGCCAGCAGCCAAGGGACAGGGGATGAAAAACTGTTTTTT	CASSQGTGDEKLFF
.	TRBV19	.	TRBJ1-2	TGTGCCACCGGGCCCCTAAAACCCGGGAATGGCTACACCTTC	CATGPLKPGNGYTF